The table lists the clone carrying this TCR beta chain with many counts. Its antigen is undetermined. The data belong to a study of response to subunit inactivated influenza vaccine. Trimming took off 6 bases at V and 4 bases at J, with 13 bases between the two ends. Germline CDR1 and CDR2: MNHEY and SMNVEV (reference sequence). This CDR3 region has 14 residues. Findings of the study overall: Seasonal influenza vaccination, on each occasion, was suggested by the authors to recruit few new T cells.

Each CDR3 protein is one row after TCRdb ran MiXCR on the RT-PCR reads. Among some 800,000 distinct CDR3 sequences listed, approximately 21% were seen once. V is TRBV27 and J is TRBJ2-1; D not resolved. The TCR sequence derives from a man aged 50 to 59 who received an inactivated influenza vaccine. The material was PBMCs from blood, obtained about 5 days after vaccination. The DNA of the CDR3 is TGTGCCAGCAGACCCGGAACAGCTTACAATGAGCAGTTCTTC. Protein sequence: CASRPGTAYNEQFF.